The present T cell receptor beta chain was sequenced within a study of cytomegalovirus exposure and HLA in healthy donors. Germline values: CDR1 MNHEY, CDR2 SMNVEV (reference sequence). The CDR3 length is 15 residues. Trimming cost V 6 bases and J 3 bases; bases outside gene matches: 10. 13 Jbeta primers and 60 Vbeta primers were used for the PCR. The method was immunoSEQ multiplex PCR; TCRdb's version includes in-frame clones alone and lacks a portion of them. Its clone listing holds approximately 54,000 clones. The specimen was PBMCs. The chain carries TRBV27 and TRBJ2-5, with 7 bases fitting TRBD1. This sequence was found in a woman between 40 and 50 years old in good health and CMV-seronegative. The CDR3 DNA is TGTGCCAGCAGAAATGAAGGGACAGCTAAAGAGACCCAGTACTTC. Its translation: CASRNEGTAKETQYF.